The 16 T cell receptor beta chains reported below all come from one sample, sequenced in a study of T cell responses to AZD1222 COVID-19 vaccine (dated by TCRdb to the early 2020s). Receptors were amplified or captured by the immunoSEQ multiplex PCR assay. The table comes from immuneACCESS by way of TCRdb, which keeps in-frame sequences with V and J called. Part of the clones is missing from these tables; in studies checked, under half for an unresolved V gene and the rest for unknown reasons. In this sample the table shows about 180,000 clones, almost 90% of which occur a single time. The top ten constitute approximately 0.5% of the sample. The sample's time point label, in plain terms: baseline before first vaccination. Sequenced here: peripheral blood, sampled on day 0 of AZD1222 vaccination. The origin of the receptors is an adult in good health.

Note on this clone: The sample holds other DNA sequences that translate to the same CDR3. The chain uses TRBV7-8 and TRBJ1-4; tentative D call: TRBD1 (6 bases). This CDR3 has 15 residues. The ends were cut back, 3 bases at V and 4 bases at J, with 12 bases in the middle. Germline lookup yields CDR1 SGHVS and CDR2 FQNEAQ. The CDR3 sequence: CASSFTTGRNEKLFF. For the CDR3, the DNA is TGTGCCAGCAGCTTTACAACAGGGCGTAATGAAAAACTGTTTTTT.

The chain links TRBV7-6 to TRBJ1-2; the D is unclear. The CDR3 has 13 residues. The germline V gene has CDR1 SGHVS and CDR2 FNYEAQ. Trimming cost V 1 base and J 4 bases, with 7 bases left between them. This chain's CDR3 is CASSLVGSYGYTF. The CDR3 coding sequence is TGTGCCAGCAGCTTAGTAGGGAGCTATGGCTACACCTTC.

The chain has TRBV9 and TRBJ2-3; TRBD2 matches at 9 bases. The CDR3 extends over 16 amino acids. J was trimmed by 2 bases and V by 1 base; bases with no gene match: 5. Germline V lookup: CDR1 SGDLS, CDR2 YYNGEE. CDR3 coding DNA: TGTGCCAGCAGCGTAACAAGCGGGGGGATCACAGATACGCAGTATTTT. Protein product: CASSVTSGGITDTQYF.

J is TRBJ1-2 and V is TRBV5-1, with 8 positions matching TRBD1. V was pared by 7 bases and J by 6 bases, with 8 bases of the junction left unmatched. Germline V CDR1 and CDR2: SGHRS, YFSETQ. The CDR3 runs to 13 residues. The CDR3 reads CASRFRGRNGYTF. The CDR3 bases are TGCGCCAGCCGGTTCAGGGGGCGAAATGGCTACACCTTC. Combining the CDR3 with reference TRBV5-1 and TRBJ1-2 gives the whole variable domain KAGVTQTPRYLIKTRGQQVTLSCSPISGHRSVSWYQQTPGQGLQFLFEYFSETQRNKGNFPGRFSGRQFSNSRSEMNVSTLELGDSALYLCASRFRGRNGYTFGSGTRLTVV.

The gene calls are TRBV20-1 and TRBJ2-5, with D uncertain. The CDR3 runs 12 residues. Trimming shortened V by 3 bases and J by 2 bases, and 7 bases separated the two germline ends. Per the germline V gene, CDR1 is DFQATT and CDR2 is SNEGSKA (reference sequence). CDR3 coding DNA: TGCAGTGCTAGTCCGGAGCAAGAGACCCAGTACTTC. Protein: CSASPEQETQYF.

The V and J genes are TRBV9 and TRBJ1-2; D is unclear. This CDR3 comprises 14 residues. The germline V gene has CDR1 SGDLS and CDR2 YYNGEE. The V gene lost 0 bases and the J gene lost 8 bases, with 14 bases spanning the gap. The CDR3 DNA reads TGTGCCAGCAGCGTAGCTTCCGACCGCGACGGCTACACCTTC. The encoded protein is CASSVASDRDGYTF.

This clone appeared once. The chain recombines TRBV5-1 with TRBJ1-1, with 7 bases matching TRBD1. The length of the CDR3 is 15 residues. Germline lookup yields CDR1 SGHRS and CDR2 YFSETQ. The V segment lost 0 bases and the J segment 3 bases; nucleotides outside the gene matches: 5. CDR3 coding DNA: TGCGCCAGCAGCTTGGACAGGGGTGCAGACACTGAAGCTTTCTTT. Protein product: CASSLDRGADTEAFF.

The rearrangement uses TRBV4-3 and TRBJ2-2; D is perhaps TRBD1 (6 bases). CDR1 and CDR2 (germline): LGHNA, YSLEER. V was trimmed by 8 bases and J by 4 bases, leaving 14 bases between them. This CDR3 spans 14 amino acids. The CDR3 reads CASRTGKGTGELFF. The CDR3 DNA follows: TGCGCCAGCCGCACAGGGAAGGGCACCGGGGAGCTGTTTTTT.

The CDR3 DNA sequence: TGTGCCAGCAGTCATCCGGGCGCAGAGGGCAATGAGCAGTTCTTC. As protein: CASSHPGAEGNEQFF. This rearrangement joins TRBV28 to TRBJ2-1, with D maybe TRBD2 (5 bases). V lost 5 bases, J lost 6 bases, and 17 bases lay in between. The CDR3 loop spans 15 amino acids. Germline CDR1 MDHEN, CDR2 SYDVKM.

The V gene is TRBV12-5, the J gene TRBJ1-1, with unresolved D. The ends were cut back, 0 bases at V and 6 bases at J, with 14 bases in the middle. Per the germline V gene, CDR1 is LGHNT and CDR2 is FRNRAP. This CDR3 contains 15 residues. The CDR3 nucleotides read TGTGCTAGTGGTTTGGTAGTGAGCCTTACCCCTGAAGCTTTCTTT. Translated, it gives CASGLVVSLTPEAFF.

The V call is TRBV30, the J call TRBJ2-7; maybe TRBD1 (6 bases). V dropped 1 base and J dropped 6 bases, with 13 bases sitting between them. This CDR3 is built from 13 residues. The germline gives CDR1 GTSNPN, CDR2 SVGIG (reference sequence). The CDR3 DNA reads TGTGCCTGGAGTGGGACAGTTCGGGTCGAGCAGTACTTC. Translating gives CAWSGTVRVEQYF.

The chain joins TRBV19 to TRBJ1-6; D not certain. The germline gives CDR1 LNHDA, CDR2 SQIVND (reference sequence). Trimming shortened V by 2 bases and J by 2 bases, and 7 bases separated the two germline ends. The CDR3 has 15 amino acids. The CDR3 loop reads CASSISRPYNSPLHF. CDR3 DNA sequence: TGTGCCAGTAGTATATCGAGGCCCTATAATTCACCCCTCCACTTT. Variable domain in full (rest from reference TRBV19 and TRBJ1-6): DGGITQSPKYLFRKEGQNVTLSCEQNLNHDAMYWYRQDPGQGLRLIYYSQIVNDFQKGDIAEGYSVSREKKESFPLTVTSAQKNPTAFYLCASSISRPYNSPLHFGNGTRLTVT.

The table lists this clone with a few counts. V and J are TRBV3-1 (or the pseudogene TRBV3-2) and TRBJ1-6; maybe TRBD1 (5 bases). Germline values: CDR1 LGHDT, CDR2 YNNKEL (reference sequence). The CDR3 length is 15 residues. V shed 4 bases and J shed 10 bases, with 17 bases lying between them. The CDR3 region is CASSPSRQGPSPLHF. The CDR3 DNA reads TGTGCCAGCAGCCCCTCACGTCAGGGCCCATCACCCCTCCACTTT.

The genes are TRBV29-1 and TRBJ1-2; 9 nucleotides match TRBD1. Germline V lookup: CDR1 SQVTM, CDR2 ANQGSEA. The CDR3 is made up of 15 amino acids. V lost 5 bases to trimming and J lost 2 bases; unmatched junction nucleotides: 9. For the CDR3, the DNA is TGCAGCGTTAATCGACAGGGGGGAGGCAACTATGGCTACACCTTC. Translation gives CSVNRQGGGNYGYTF.

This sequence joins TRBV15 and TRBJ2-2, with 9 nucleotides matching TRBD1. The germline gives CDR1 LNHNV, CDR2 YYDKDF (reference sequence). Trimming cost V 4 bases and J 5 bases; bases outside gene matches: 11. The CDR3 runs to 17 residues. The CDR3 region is CATSTHSGQGWTGELFF. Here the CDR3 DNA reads TGTGCCACCAGCACCCACTCCGGACAGGGGTGGACCGGGGAGCTGTTTTTT.

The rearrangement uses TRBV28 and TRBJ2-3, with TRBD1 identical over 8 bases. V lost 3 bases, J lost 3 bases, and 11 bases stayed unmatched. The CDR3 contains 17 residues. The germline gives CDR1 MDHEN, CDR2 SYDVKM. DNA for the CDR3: TGTGCCAGCAGTTTCCTCGGACAGGGCCGGGGGACAGATACGCAGTATTTT. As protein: CASSFLGQGRGTDTQYF.